Detailed here is one TCR beta chain. This record belongs to a study of blood T cell repertoires in COVID-19. Sequenced by immunoSEQ multiplex PCR; TCRdb stores in-frame clones only, minus some. The repertoire consists of around 190,000 clones, with 70% to 90% occurring once and the leading ten covering roughly a sixth. V was pared by 2 bases and J by 7 bases, with 14 bases between. CDR3 length: 15 amino acids. From germline, CDR1 is SGHTA and CDR2 FQGNSA. This TCR came from a man between 50 and 59 years old with COVID-19, enrolled during active disease. Sequencing input: peripheral blood. The chain has TRBV7-2 and TRBJ1-4; TRBD1 is a possible D gene (5 bases). In DNA form, the CDR3 reads TGTGCCAGCAGCTTATCCCCTGGGGCTTTTGAAAAACTGTTTTTT. Its translation is CASSLSPGAFEKLFF.